This T cell receptor beta chain was found in a study of cytomegalovirus exposure and HLA in healthy donors. Findings and caveats of the study: Researchers reported that a few CMV-associated chains were confirmed in vitro as CMV antigen-specific.

Details on this clone: Its antigen is undetermined.

The table came from immunoSEQ multiplex PCR; TCRdb's copy has only in-frame clones and leaves some out. Among roughly 330,000 clones, about nine tenths were seen once, and the ten largest hold approximately 1%. The V end lost 8 bases, the J end lost 0 bases, and 11 bases lay between the germline ends. This CDR3 has 14 amino acids. Germline CDR1 and CDR2: MNHNS and SASEGT. Sequences were obtained from PBMCs. This sequence was found in a woman under 40 in good health and CMV-seropositive. The rearrangement uses TRBV6-1 and TRBJ1-3; no firm D call. CDR3 in amino acids: CASLGSSSGNTIYF. DNA for the CDR3: TGTGCCAGCCTCGGCAGTAGCTCTGGAAACACCATATATTTT.